This passage covers 18 T cell receptor beta chains from one sample sequenced in a study of blood T cell repertoires in COVID-19. Repertoires were generated with immunoSEQ multiplex PCR, while TCRdb's copy carries only in-frame clones and drops some. The profile shows about 320,000 clones, 87% of them singletons. Sequencing used PBMCs or T cells enriched from blood (not recorded which). These receptors were collected from a woman aged 18-29 years who had recovered from COVID-19.

The chain carries TRBV30 and TRBJ2-1, with 13 bases matching TRBD2. Germline V gene sequence: CDR1 GTSNPN, CDR2 SVGIG (reference sequence). The CDR3 has 15 amino acids. V shed 2 bases and J 9 bases; nucleotides not matched to a gene: 7. This chain's CDR3 is CAWSPGTSGKAEQFF. Here the CDR3 DNA reads TGTGCCTGGAGTCCCGGGACTAGCGGGAAGGCTGAGCAGTTCTTC.

The J gene is TRBJ1-4, the V gene TRBV28, with D unclear. CDR3 length: 15 residues. The V and J ends lost 8 bases and 8 bases respectively, with 21 bases between them. In germline, CDR1 is MDHEN, CDR2 SYDVKM. The DNA of the CDR3 is TGTGCCAGCTCGAGCGGTGGGCTGGGGTTGGAAAAACTGTTTTTT. Protein sequence: CASSSGGLGLEKLFF.

The chain's CDR3 is CASSFGGILNTEAFF. The CDR3 DNA sequence: TGTGCCAGCAGTTTCGGGGGAATCTTGAACACTGAAGCTTTCTTT. The chain recombines TRBV28 with TRBJ1-1; D possibly corresponds to TRBD1 (5 bases). Germline V lookup: CDR1 MDHEN, CDR2 SYDVKM. The CDR3 totals 15 residues. Trimming cost V 3 bases and J 0 bases, with 11 bases left between them.

This chain connects TRBV4-2 to TRBJ2-3; TRBD2 matches 8 bases. J lost 6 bases, V lost 1 base, and 12 bases had no gene match. The V gene's germline CDR1 is LGHNA and CDR2 YNFKEQ. The CDR3 has 17 amino acids. The CDR3 DNA reads TGTGCCAGCAGCCAAGGGTTTGCCGGGGGGGCCGGGGATACGCAGTATTTT. Translation gives CASSQGFAGGAGDTQYF.

This clone has just a few counts. V usage is TRBV6-5 and J usage is TRBJ2-7; TRBD2 matches 9 bases. Germline V gives CDR1 MNHEY, CDR2 SVGAGI. Unmatched junction bases numbered 5, after V lost 4 bases and J lost 4 bases. There are 14 residues in the CDR3. CDR3 coding DNA: TGTGCCAGCAGTTCCGGGACTAGCTTTTACGAGCAGTACTTC. It translates to CASSSGTSFYEQYF.

This rearrangement joins TRBV28 to TRBJ1-5; the match to TRBD1 covers 7 bases. The CDR3 is made up of 14 amino acids. V lost 3 bases, J lost 7 bases, and 6 bases stayed unmatched. Germline CDR1 reads MDHEN; CDR2 reads SYDVKM. CDR3 in DNA: TGTGCCAGCAGTTTGACAGGGACCGGACAGCCCCAGCATTTT. Residues: CASSLTGTGQPQHF.

This clone was seen a few times. The V call is TRBV19, the J call TRBJ2-1; D unclear. This CDR3 is 14 amino acids long. Germline lookup yields CDR1 LNHDA and CDR2 SQIVND (reference sequence). Trimming shortened V by 7 bases and J by 6 bases, and 16 bases separated the two germline ends. This CDR3 is CASTPGSRLNEQFF. Written as DNA, the CDR3 is TGTGCCAGTACCCCGGGTAGCCGGCTCAATGAGCAGTTCTTC.

This clone was seen a handful of times. The chain has TRBV18 and TRBJ1-3; 8 bases line up with TRBD1. Losses at the gene ends were 5 bases for V and 3 bases for J; bases not matched to a gene: 6. Per germline, CDR1 KGHSH and CDR2 LQKENI. The CDR3 extends over 15 amino acids. This CDR3 reads CASSGGQGVGNTIYF. Here the CDR3 DNA reads TGTGCCAGCTCAGGCGGACAGGGTGTTGGAAACACCATATATTTT.

The chain carries TRBV2 and TRBJ2-1; the match to TRBD2 covers 10 bases. J lost 4 bases, V lost 3 bases, and 6 bases had no gene match. The CDR3 totals 16 residues. Germline V gene data show CDR1 as SNHLY and CDR2 as FYNNEI. Here the CDR3 DNA reads TGTGCCAGCAGTGATCTAGCGGGAGTAGGATACAATGAGCAGTTCTTC. It translates to CASSDLAGVGYNEQFF.

This clone was seen more than once but under ten times. The chain links TRBV30 to TRBJ2-4; TRBD1 matches at 8 bases. CDR1 GTSNPN and CDR2 SVGIG come from the germline V gene (reference sequence). The ends lost 4 bases at V and 1 base at J; junction bases unmatched: 3. The CDR3 runs 14 residues. This CDR3 is CAWNRGNAKNIQYF. CDR3 sequence (DNA): TGTGCCTGGAACAGGGGGAACGCCAAAAACATTCAGTACTTC.

The rearrangement uses TRBV7-2 and TRBJ1-6; D call uncertain. Germline loops: CDR1 SGHTA, CDR2 FQGNSA. V was trimmed by 4 bases and J by 10 bases, leaving 23 bases between them. The CDR3 length is 17 residues. The CDR3 region has the DNA TGTGCCAGCAGCTCGCAAAACCGGCCTAGCGTCGAGTCACCCCTCCACTTT. Its translation is CASSSQNRPSVESPLHF. The full variable domain, its missing parts supplied by reference TRBV7-2 and TRBJ1-6, is GAGVSQSPSNKVTEKGKDVELRCDPISGHTALYWYRQSLGQGLEFLIYFQGNSAPDKSGLPSDRFSAERTGGSVSTLTIQRTQQEDSAVYLCASSSQNRPSVESPLHFGNGTRLTVT.

This sequence joins TRBV7-3 and TRBJ2-3, with D possibly TRBD2 on 6 matching bases. CDR1 SGHTA and CDR2 FQGTGA come from the germline V gene. The V and J ends lost 4 bases and 5 bases respectively, with 13 bases between them. The CDR3 is 14 amino acids. As DNA, the CDR3 is TGTGCCAGCAGCTCGCACTTTAGCGGAGATACGCAGTATTTT. Translating gives CASSSHFSGDTQYF.

The chain is built from TRBV5-4 and TRBJ2-1, with TRBD2 matching over 13 bases. This CDR3 contains 16 residues. CDR1 is SGHNT and CDR2 is YYREEE in the germline V gene (reference sequence). The trim removed 3 bases at V and 7 bases at J, leaving 7 bases unmatched. The CDR3 sequence is CASSSPTSGGSNEQFF. In nucleotides, the CDR3 is TGTGCCAGCAGCTCCCCGACTAGCGGGGGGTCAAATGAGCAGTTCTTC.

The V and J genes are TRBV30 and TRBJ2-7; a possible D gene is TRBD1 (6 bases). CDR1 is GTSNPN, CDR2 SVGIG, per germline (reference sequence). This CDR3 has 14 residues. The V end lost 3 bases, the J end lost 0 bases, and 12 bases lay between the germline ends. CDR3 DNA: TGTGCCTGGAGCGACAGGCCTCACTCCTACGAGCAGTACTTC. Translation gives CAWSDRPHSYEQYF.

The chain joins TRBV14 to TRBJ1-2; 8 nucleotides agree with TRBD1. The CDR3 loop spans 17 amino acids. Germline V gene sequence: CDR1 SGHDN, CDR2 FVKESK. Trimming removed 3 bases from V and 4 bases from J; junction bases left unmatched: 13. Written as DNA, the CDR3 is TGTGCCAGCAGCCAGGCCAGAGGACAGGGATTATTCTATGGCTACACCTTC. Protein sequence: CASSQARGQGLFYGYTF.

The chain couples TRBV19 to TRBJ1-6, with 7 bases fitting TRBD1. This CDR3 contains 15 residues. The V gene end was trimmed by 5 bases and the J gene end by 6 bases; junction bases not matched to a gene: 7. The germline V gene encodes CDR1 LNHDA and CDR2 SQIVND (reference sequence). For the CDR3, the DNA is TGTGCCAGTAGTGGGCCGGGACAGCCTAATTCACCCCTCCACTTT. Its protein is CASSGPGQPNSPLHF.

The J gene is TRBJ1-5, the V gene TRBV7-2; TRBD1 agrees at 8 bases. The CDR3 has 14 residues. After removal of 4 bases from V and 7 bases from J, the junction contained 6 bases not matched to a gene. The germline CDR1 and CDR2 sequences are SGHTA and FQGNSA. The CDR3 DNA sequence: TGTGCCAGCAGCTCCAGACAGGGGACGCAGCCCCAGCATTTT. Amino acid sequence: CASSSRQGTQPQHF.

The rearrangement uses TRBV28 and TRBJ2-7; D call uncertain. The germline V gene has CDR1 MDHEN and CDR2 SYDVKM. The V end was cut by 3 bases, the J end by 0 bases, with 9 bases between. The CDR3 runs to 14 residues. The CDR3 sequence is CASSFLTGSYEQYF. CDR3 DNA sequence: TGTGCCAGCAGTTTTTTGACGGGCTCCTACGAGCAGTACTTC.